Listed here are 24 T cell receptor beta chains from one sample, sequenced in a study of shared clonotypes between healthy human individuals. This table comes from immunoSEQ multiplex PCR, and its TCRdb copy is limited to in-frame clones, with some not included. The table shows under 550,000 clones, with around 96% occurring only once. Material for sequencing was naive CD4+ T cells sorted from blood. Specified subset: CD45RA+ positively selected. The receptor source for this set is a woman between 25 and 40 years old in good health.

The chain employs TRBV27 and TRBJ1-1; a possible D gene is TRBD1 (5 bases). V lost 7 bases to trimming and J lost 3 bases, with 15 bases between them. Germline V gives CDR1 MNHEY, CDR2 SMNVEV (reference sequence). This CDR3 has 14 amino acids. The CDR3 reads CASNPTVGDTEAFF. The CDR3 DNA reads TGTGCCAGCAATCCAACCGTAGGGGACACTGAAGCTTTCTTT.

The chain carries TRBV4-1 and TRBJ2-4; perhaps D is TRBD1 or TRBD2 (5 bases each). The germline V and J ends were trimmed by 0 bases and 9 bases, with 18 bases remaining between them. Looked up from germline, CDR1 is MGHRA and CDR2 is YSYEKL. The CDR3 spans 16 residues. CDR3 DNA sequence: TGCGCCAGCAGCCAAGATCGAGGGACGGGGCTTAGCATTCAGTACTTC. Amino acids: CASSQDRGTGLSIQYF.

Details on this clone: At the DNA level, this CDR3 is encoded by other sequences in the same sample as well. CDR3 sequence (DNA): TGTGCCAGCTCACTCCGAGGACACCTCTCCTACGAGCAGTACTTC. It codes for CASSLRGHLSYEQYF. This chain connects TRBV18 to TRBJ2-7, with TRBD1 as a possible D gene (5 bases). CDR1 and CDR2 (germline): KGHSH, LQKENI. V was clipped by 4 bases and J by 0 bases, with 13 bases between them. This CDR3 contains 15 residues.

The chain carries TRBV18 and TRBJ1-5; 7 bases match TRBD1. The trim removed 5 bases at V and 1 base at J, leaving 8 bases unmatched. The length of the CDR3 is 16 residues. The germline gives CDR1 KGHSH, CDR2 LQKENI. The CDR3 region has the DNA TGTGCCAGCTCATTTGGACAGGTGGGAAGCAATCAGCCCCAGCATTTT. This sequence encodes CASSFGQVGSNQPQHF.

The chain links TRBV2 to TRBJ2-4, with 12 positions matching TRBD1. The length of the CDR3 is 16 residues. Trimming took 3 bases from V and 5 from J; bases not matched to a gene: 5. Germline CDR1 is SNHLY and CDR2 is FYNNEI. In DNA, the CDR3 is TGTGCCAGCAGTGATTGGGACAGGGGGCTCGAAAACATTCAGTACTTC. Its protein product is CASSDWDRGLENIQYF.

J is TRBJ2-7 and V is TRBV21-1; the table's D gene call, TRBD2, was not cross checked with the DNA. TRBV21-1 is a known pseudogene. The CDR3 runs to 14 residues. For the CDR3, the DNA is TGTGCCAGCAGCGAACTAGCGGGAGACAACGAGCAGTACTTC. Translating it yields CASSELAGDNEQYF.

This clone came up once. V gene TRBV27 combines with J gene TRBJ2-7; 8 positions agree with TRBD2. Germline V lookup: CDR1 MNHEY, CDR2 SMNVEV (reference sequence). Trimming removed 10 bases from V and 6 bases from J; junction bases left unmatched: 20. The CDR3 runs to 16 residues. The CDR3: CATTSQPGPGGLEQYF. DNA for the CDR3: TGTGCCACCACATCCCAACCGGGGCCGGGGGGGCTCGAGCAGTACTTC.

The table lists this clone with a count of one. V is TRBV29-1 and J is TRBJ2-3; 10 bases align to TRBD1. The CDR3 spans 13 residues. Germline V gene lookup returns CDR1 SQVTM and CDR2 ANQGSEA. The ends lost 7 bases at V and 5 bases at J; junction bases unmatched: 6. The CDR3, as DNA: TGCAGCGCTACCGGGACAGGGGTAGATACGCAGTATTTT. Amino acid sequence: CSATGTGVDTQYF.

The rearrangement joins TRBV18 to TRBJ2-1; unclear D gene. V was cut by 3 bases and J by 3 bases, with 15 bases left in between. The germline V gene encodes CDR1 KGHSH and CDR2 LQKENI. The CDR3 runs to 16 residues. This CDR3 is CASSPMDGFNYNEQFF. The CDR3 nucleotides are TGTGCCAGCTCACCGATGGACGGATTCAACTACAATGAGCAGTTCTTC.

The chain links TRBV27 to TRBJ1-5, with TRBD1 identical over 8 bases. Germline V gives CDR1 MNHEY, CDR2 SMNVEV (reference sequence). There are 19 residues in the CDR3. V was clipped by 4 bases and J by 3 bases; unmatched bases: 17. CDR3 bases: TGTGCCAGCAGTTCCGCCCGACTAGGACAGGGTGGATCCAATCAGCCCCAGCATTTT. Translated, it gives CASSSARLGQGGSNQPQHF.

The gene calls are TRBV2 and TRBJ1-3; D not certain. Per the germline V gene, CDR1 is SNHLY and CDR2 is FYNNEI. There are 15 residues in the CDR3. The V end lost 6 bases, the J end lost 0 bases, and 12 bases lay between the germline ends. CDR3 loop: CASRKEADSGNTIYF. DNA for the CDR3: TGTGCCAGCAGAAAGGAAGCCGACTCTGGAAACACCATATATTTT. The whole variable domain, filled in from reference TRBV2 and TRBJ1-3, reads EPEVTQTPSHQVTQMGQEVILRCVPISNHLYFYWYRQILGQKVEFLVSFYNNEISEKSEIFDDQFSVERPDGSNFTLKIRSTKLEDSAMYFCASRKEADSGNTIYFGEGSWLTVV.

The chain links TRBV19 to TRBJ2-6, with 8 bases identical to TRBD1. The CDR3 loop spans 15 amino acids. Germline-derived CDR1 and CDR2 are LNHDA and SQIVND (reference sequence). V trimming: 9 bases; J trimming: 0 bases; junction bases outside the gene matches: 4. The CDR3 is CASKGQDSGANVLTF. The DNA of the CDR3 is TGTGCCAGCAAGGGACAGGACTCTGGGGCCAACGTCCTGACTTTC.

The chain couples TRBV7-8 to TRBJ2-1; 11 bases map to TRBD2. J was trimmed by 8 bases and V by 6 bases; bases with no gene match: 12. CDR1 is SGHVS and CDR2 is FQNEAQ in the germline V gene. This CDR3 spans 16 amino acids. The DNA for the CDR3 is TGTGCCAGCAGTTCACACCGGGCTAGCGGGAGGCATGAGCAGTTCTTC. As protein: CASSSHRASGRHEQFF.

This CDR3 is CASSPNRVRNTIYF. The CDR3, as DNA: TGTGCCAGCAGTCCCAATAGGGTTAGAAACACCATATATTTT. V gene TRBV28 combines with J gene TRBJ1-3; no definite D call. The CDR3 loop spans 14 amino acids. Trimming took off 5 bases at V and 5 bases at J, with 13 bases between the two ends. Looked up from germline, CDR1 is MDHEN and CDR2 is SYDVKM.

Of note for this clone: One junction end does not reproduce the germline sequence, and a read error may be involved. The chain couples TRBV5-1 to TRBJ2-7; 9 bases map to TRBD2. Germline V gene data show CDR1 as SGHRS and CDR2 as YFSETQ. This CDR3 contains 13 residues. For the CDR3, the DNA is TGCGCCAGCAGCTTGGTAGCGGGAGATATCGAGAGCTTC. It encodes CASSLVAGDIESF.

This chain uses TRBV5-1 with TRBJ2-5; D might be TRBD2 (5 bases). The CDR3 consists of 15 residues. V was cut by 2 bases and J by 6 bases, with 17 bases left in between. The V gene's germline CDR1 is SGHRS and CDR2 YFSETQ. The CDR3 spells CASSFSASLAQTQYF. CDR3 DNA sequence: TGCGCCAGCAGCTTCTCGGCTAGCCTCGCCCAGACCCAGTACTTC.

V is TRBV6-5 and J is TRBJ2-7; 7 bases map to TRBD1. CDR1 and CDR2 from the germline V gene are MNHEY and SVGAGI. The length of the CDR3 is 15 residues. With V trimmed by 6 bases and J by 2 bases, 10 bases remained unmatched. In DNA form, the CDR3 reads TGTGCCAGCAGCCCACAGGGGATCATGGCCTACGAGCAGTACTTC. It is translated as CASSPQGIMAYEQYF.

V usage is TRBV21-1 and J usage is TRBJ2-2; the table gives TRBD2 as D, unverified against the DNA. TRBV21-1 corresponds to a pseudogene. The CDR3 consists of 18 residues. In nucleotides, the CDR3 is TGTGCCAGCAGCAAAGCTTCACGGGGGGCCGCGAACACCGGGGAGCTGTTTTTT. Its protein is CASSKASRGAANTGELFF.

The chain uses TRBV30 and TRBJ2-5; TRBD2 is a possible D gene (5 bases). This CDR3 is 13 amino acids long. From germline, CDR1 is GTSNPN and CDR2 SVGIG (reference sequence). Deletions cut 4 bases from V and 0 bases from J, with 9 bases between. The CDR3 nucleotides read TGTGCCTGGAACGACGGGAACCAAGAGACCCAGTACTTC. Translating it yields CAWNDGNQETQYF.

The chain carries TRBV7-6 and TRBJ2-3, with D perhaps TRBD1 or TRBD2 (5 bases each). The CDR3 consists of 16 residues. The V and J ends lost 0 bases and 2 bases respectively, with 12 bases between them. Germline V gene lookup returns CDR1 SGHVS and CDR2 FNYEAQ. CDR3 in DNA: TGTGCCAGCAGCTTAGCGTCGGGGCATCTCACAGATACGCAGTATTTT. Encoded protein: CASSLASGHLTDTQYF. The whole variable domain, remainder taken from reference TRBV7-6 and TRBJ2-3, is GAGVSQSPRYKVTKRGQDVALRCDPISGHVSLYWYRQALGQGPEFLTYFNYEAQQDKSGLPNDRFSAERPEGSISTLTIQRTEQRDSAMYRCASSLASGHLTDTQYFGPGTRLTVL.

This clone was seen only once. The chain carries TRBV4-1 and TRBJ1-1; no firm D call. The germline V gene encodes CDR1 MGHRA and CDR2 YSYEKL. V lost 4 bases, J lost 3 bases, and 15 bases lay in between. The CDR3 consists of 15 residues. The CDR3 protein is CASSPLVVGHTEAFF. For the CDR3, the DNA is TGCGCCAGCAGCCCCTTAGTAGTCGGTCACACTGAAGCTTTCTTT.

The rearrangement uses TRBV30 and TRBJ1-2; D may be TRBD1 (6 bases). The CDR3 is 15 residues long. The germline gives CDR1 GTSNPN, CDR2 SVGIG (reference sequence). V lost 3 bases and J 2 bases, leaving 16 bases between the germline ends. The CDR3 sequence is CAWRARTDPNYGYTF. CDR3 in DNA: TGTGCCTGGAGGGCGAGGACAGACCCAAACTATGGCTACACCTTC.

The rearrangement uses TRBV5-1 and TRBJ1-3; weak D call: TRBD1 (5 bases). Trimming removed 1 base from V and 0 bases from J, with 8 bases in between. CDR3 length: 15 residues. From germline, CDR1 is SGHRS and CDR2 YFSETQ. CDR3 residues: CASSLSGNSGNTIYF. Written as DNA, the CDR3 is TGCGCCAGCAGCTTGTCAGGGAACTCTGGAAACACCATATATTTT.

V and J are TRBV5-4 and TRBJ2-1, with 11 positions matching TRBD2. Germline V gene lookup returns CDR1 SGHNT and CDR2 YYREEE (reference sequence). This CDR3 has 18 amino acids. Trimming took 4 bases from V and 2 from J; bases not matched to a gene: 11. CDR3 sequence: CASSLGPPGLAAYNEQFF. The CDR3 DNA sequence: TGTGCCAGCAGCCTAGGACCCCCGGGACTAGCGGCCTACAATGAGCAGTTCTTC.